The 25 T cell receptor beta chains below were found in one sample sequenced in a study of blood T cell repertoires in COVID-19. Produced via immunoSEQ multiplex PCR; TCRdb's table is partial and in-frame only. The sample consists of 400,000 to 450,000 clones, approximately 90% of them appearing once. Material for sequencing was peripheral blood. These receptor sequences come from a man younger than 35 with COVID-19, enrolled during active disease.

The rearrangement joins TRBV2 to TRBJ2-7, with 10 bases that match TRBD2. CDR1 SNHLY and CDR2 FYNNEI come from the germline V gene. The CDR3 is 15 amino acids. J lost 2 bases, V lost 6 bases, and 7 bases had no gene match. The CDR3 DNA reads TGTGCCAGCAGAAACCTAGCGGGAGTTACCTACGAGCAGTACTTC. This codes for CASRNLAGVTYEQYF.

This clone was observed once. The chain links TRBV7-9 to TRBJ2-7; perhaps TRBD2 as D (6 bases). V lost 4 bases to trimming and J lost 1 base, with 17 bases between them. Per the germline V gene, CDR1 is SEHNR and CDR2 is FQNEAQ (reference sequence). The CDR3 has 16 residues. CDR3: CASSYDRRARSYEQYF. Written as DNA, the CDR3 is TGTGCCAGCAGCTATGATAGGAGGGCCCGTTCCTACGAGCAGTACTTC.

The rearrangement links TRBV29-1 to TRBJ1-2; unclear D gene. The CDR3 totals 14 residues. Germline V lookup: CDR1 SQVTM, CDR2 ANQGSEA. Trimming removed 0 bases from V and 5 bases from J, with 13 bases in between. The CDR3 coding sequence is TGCAGCGTTGAAGACGGGAAGGTTTGGTATGGCTACACCTTC. This encodes CSVEDGKVWYGYTF.

This clone came up once. V is TRBV2 and J is TRBJ1-2; D is unclear. This CDR3 has 14 residues. The germline V gene encodes CDR1 SNHLY and CDR2 FYNNEI. The V end lost 0 bases, the J end lost 3 bases, and 8 bases lay between the germline ends. For the CDR3, the DNA is TGTGCCAGCAGTGAAGCGGGAGGCCACTATGGCTACACCTTC. Amino acids: CASSEAGGHYGYTF.

V usage is TRBV3-1 (or the pseudogene TRBV3-2) and J usage is TRBJ2-3; 8 bases agree with TRBD2. CDR3 size: 16 residues. J was trimmed by 6 bases and V by 4 bases; bases with no gene match: 12. CDR1 and CDR2 from the germline V gene are LGHDT and YNNKEL (reference sequence). CDR3 in amino acids: CASSPKSGLVTDTQYF. The CDR3 DNA is TGTGCCAGCAGCCCGAAATCGGGACTAGTCACCGATACGCAGTATTTT.

The chain joins TRBV7-8 to TRBJ2-6; D call uncertain. Looked up from germline, CDR1 is SGHVS and CDR2 is FQNEAQ. The ends were cut back, 1 base at V and 0 bases at J, with 4 bases in the middle. The CDR3 has 15 amino acids. This CDR3 reads CASSLGGSGANVLTF. The CDR3 DNA reads as TGTGCCAGCAGCTTAGGCGGCTCTGGGGCCAACGTCCTGACTTTC. Full variable domain (remainder filled in from reference TRBV7-8 and TRBJ2-6): GAGVSQSPRYKVAKRGQDVALRCDPISGHVSLFWYQQALGQGPEFLTYFQNEAQLDKSGLPSDRFFAERPEGSVSTLKIQRTQQEDSAVYLCASSLGGSGANVLTFGAGSRLTVL.

The V and J genes are TRBV30 and TRBJ1-4; TRBD1 matches 7 bases. The germline V gene has CDR1 GTSNPN and CDR2 SVGIG (reference sequence). The V gene end was trimmed by 1 base and the J gene end by 8 bases; junction bases not matched to a gene: 1. This CDR3 contains 12 residues. CDR3 in amino acids: CAWSGTGEKLFF. The DNA for the CDR3 is TGTGCCTGGAGTGGGACAGGAGAAAAACTGTTTTTT.

J is TRBJ2-7 and V is TRBV5-1; 8 bases fit TRBD1. The germline gives CDR1 SGHRS, CDR2 YFSETQ. The CDR3 consists of 14 residues. V shed 4 bases and J 2 bases; nucleotides not matched to a gene: 5. The CDR3 here is CASSGRQGTYEQYF. The DNA of the CDR3 is TGCGCCAGCAGCGGGAGACAGGGGACCTACGAGCAGTACTTC.

The chain couples TRBV7-9 to TRBJ2-1; a weak D match, TRBD2 (6 bases). This CDR3 spans 14 amino acids. V gave up 3 bases and J gave up 9 bases, with 15 bases separating them. Germline V gene lookup returns CDR1 SEHNR and CDR2 FQNEAQ (reference sequence). CDR3 sequence (DNA): TGTGCCAGCAGCTTTGAGGGAGCCGGGAGTGAGCAGTTCTTC. Protein product: CASSFEGAGSEQFF.

V and J are TRBV16 and TRBJ2-4; TRBD1 matches at 10 bases. With V trimmed by 4 bases and J by 2 bases, 11 bases remained unmatched. Germline CDR1 is KGHSY and CDR2 is FQNENV. This CDR3 comprises 18 residues. For the CDR3, the DNA is TGTGCCAGCAGCCCCGACAGGGGGCGCGGTTTAACCAAAAACATTCAGTACTTC. As protein: CASSPDRGRGLTKNIQYF.

This clone was picked up one time. The chain couples TRBV19 to TRBJ2-7, with TRBD2 identical over 12 bases. CDR1 is LNHDA and CDR2 is SQIVND in the germline V gene (reference sequence). The CDR3 covers 17 residues. V trimming: 3 bases; J trimming: 5 bases; junction bases outside the gene matches: 11. The CDR3 DNA reads TGTGCCAGTAGTATCAGGCATTCCAGGACTAGCGGGAACGAGCAGTACTTC. This translates into CASSIRHSRTSGNEQYF.

This clone has just one count. The chain carries TRBV3-1 (or the pseudogene TRBV3-2) and TRBJ2-3; 14 bases agree with TRBD2. J was trimmed by 4 bases and V by 4 bases; bases with no gene match: 4. CDR1 and CDR2 (germline): LGHDT, YNNKEL (reference sequence). CDR3 length: 16 residues. The CDR3 loop reads CASSRWTSGGSDTQYF. The CDR3 DNA reads TGTGCCAGCAGCCGATGGACTAGCGGGGGGTCAGATACGCAGTATTTT.

J is TRBJ2-1 and V is TRBV19; 8 nucleotides agree with TRBD2. The CDR3 loop spans 14 amino acids. Trimming took 3 bases from V and 7 from J; bases not matched to a gene: 5. Germline values: CDR1 LNHDA, CDR2 SQIVND (reference sequence). The CDR3 DNA reads as TGTGCCAGTAGTATCGGGACTAGGGGAAATGAGCAGTTCTTC. This translates into CASSIGTRGNEQFF.

This clone was detected a few times. The chain carries TRBV6-2 or TRBV6-3 and TRBJ2-2; TRBD2 matches at 9 bases. The CDR3 sequence is 16 residues long. V trimming: 3 bases; J trimming: 6 bases; junction bases outside the gene matches: 8. Germline lookup yields CDR1 MNHEY and CDR2 SVGEGT. CDR3 DNA: TGTGCCAGCAGTTATTATCCGCGGGAGGGCCCCGGGGAGCTGTTTTTT. Translating gives CASSYYPREGPGELFF.

The chain carries TRBV7-8 and TRBJ1-4; maybe TRBD1 (5 bases). CDR1 and CDR2 from the germline V gene are SGHVS and FQNEAQ. The CDR3 loop spans 16 amino acids. Between the trimmed V and J ends, which lost 5 bases and 5 bases, there was a span of 18 bases. The CDR3 reads CASSPSQGVINEKLFF. The CDR3 coding sequence is TGTGCCAGCAGCCCCTCCCAAGGGGTGATAAATGAAAAACTGTTTTTT.

This CDR3 is CASSQVARLHNEQFF. CDR3 bases: TGTGCCAGCAGCCAAGTAGCACGTCTTCACAATGAGCAGTTCTTC. V usage is TRBV3-1 (or the pseudogene TRBV3-2) and J usage is TRBJ2-1; no definite D call. From germline, CDR1 is LGHDT and CDR2 YNNKEL (reference sequence). The CDR3 loop spans 15 amino acids. V was pared by 1 base and J by 5 bases, with 12 bases between.

The chain carries TRBV27 and TRBJ2-2; the match to TRBD1 covers 10 bases. Germline CDR1 is MNHEY and CDR2 is SMNVEV (reference sequence). The CDR3 has 14 residues. The trim removed 7 bases at V and 4 bases at J, leaving 3 bases unmatched. The CDR3 sequence is CASKWTGGTGELFF. In nucleotides, the CDR3 is TGTGCCAGCAAATGGACAGGGGGCACCGGGGAGCTGTTTTTT.

This sequence joins TRBV19 and TRBJ2-5, with 7 bases lining up with TRBD2. The V and J ends lost 1 base and 5 bases, in that order; junction bases with no gene match: 4. CDR1 and CDR2 (germline): LNHDA, SQIVND (reference sequence). CDR3 length equals 14 residues. CDR3 sequence: CASSIGGGLETQYF. The CDR3 DNA is TGTGCCAGTAGTATAGGGGGAGGGTTGGAGACCCAGTACTTC.

This CDR3 reads CASSSWGERQPQHF. The CDR3 nucleotides read TGTGCCAGCAGCAGTTGGGGGGAACGTCAGCCCCAGCATTTT. V and J are TRBV6-5 and TRBJ1-5, with a tentative D call TRBD1 (5 bases). This CDR3 contains 14 residues. The V end lost 6 bases, the J end lost 6 bases, and 15 bases lay between the germline ends. The germline V gene encodes CDR1 MNHEY and CDR2 SVGAGI.

J is TRBJ2-3 and V is TRBV5-4, with 15 bases matching TRBD2. CDR1 is SGHNT, CDR2 YYREEE, per germline (reference sequence). The CDR3 length is 19 residues. V shed 5 bases, J shed 2 bases, and the junction held 12 bases outside the gene matches. In DNA, the CDR3 is TGTGCCAGCAGAGGGGCTCCCGGGACTAGCGGGAGGCCCACAGATACGCAGTATTTT. Amino acids: CASRGAPGTSGRPTDTQYF.

This clone was counted between two and nine times. Other nucleotide sequences from this sample produce the same CDR3. The chain carries TRBV6-1 and TRBJ1-2; tentatively, D is TRBD1 (6 bases). Germline V lookup: CDR1 MNHNS, CDR2 SASEGT. The V end was cut by 0 bases, the J end by 5 bases, with 7 bases between. CDR3 length: 13 residues. This CDR3 reads CASSEAGGYGYTF. CDR3 sequence (DNA): TGTGCCAGCAGTGAAGCAGGGGGTTATGGCTACACCTTC.

This rearrangement joins TRBV29-1 to TRBJ1-1, with D possibly TRBD1 on 6 matching bases. Trimming removed 8 bases from V and 8 bases from J, with 15 bases in between. CDR3 length equals 11 residues. CDR1 is SQVTM, CDR2 ANQGSEA, per germline. The CDR3 nucleotides are TGCAGCTCAGCAAGAGGGGGAGAAGCTTTCTTT. It is translated as CSSARGGEAFF. Looking up the rest from reference TRBV29-1 and TRBJ1-1 gives the full variable domain: SAVISQKPSRDICQRGTSLTIQCQVDSQVTMMFWYRQQPGQSLTLIATANQGSEATYESGFVIDKFPISRPNLTFSTLTVSNMSPEDSSIYLCSSARGGEAFFGQGTRLTVV.

This clone has a handful of counts. V gene TRBV4-2 combines with J gene TRBJ2-7; D may be TRBD1 (6 bases). This CDR3 contains 16 residues. V was clipped by 5 bases and J by 0 bases, with 17 bases between them. Germline V gene lookup returns CDR1 LGHNA and CDR2 YNFKEQ. This CDR3 is CASSTSRGLASYEQYF. The DNA for the CDR3 is TGTGCCAGCAGCACCTCCAGGGGTCTAGCCTCCTACGAGCAGTACTTC.

The rearrangement joins TRBV19 to TRBJ1-6; D perhaps matches TRBD1 (5 bases). Trimming left V 7 bases short and J 6 bases short, with 10 bases between. CDR1 and CDR2 (germline): LNHDA, SQIVND (reference sequence). This CDR3 is 13 amino acids long. The CDR3, as DNA: TGTGCCAGTAACGGGGGAGGTAATTCACCCCTCCACTTT. Translated: CASNGGGNSPLHF.

The chain couples TRBV16 to TRBJ1-1; D ambiguous. Germline lookup yields CDR1 KGHSY and CDR2 FQNENV. The CDR3 has 13 amino acids. V lost 5 bases and J 2 bases, leaving 9 bases between the germline ends. The CDR3 bases are TGTGCCAGCAGCAGCGGGAGCAACACTGAAGCTTTCTTT. Its protein product is CASSSGSNTEAFF. The variable domain in full, completed from reference TRBV16 and TRBJ1-1, reads GEEVAQTPKHLVRGEGQKAKLYCAPIKGHSYVFWYQQVLKNEFKFLISFQNENVFDETGMPKERFSAKCLPNSPCSLEIQATKLEDSAVYFCASSSGSNTEAFFGQGTRLTVV.